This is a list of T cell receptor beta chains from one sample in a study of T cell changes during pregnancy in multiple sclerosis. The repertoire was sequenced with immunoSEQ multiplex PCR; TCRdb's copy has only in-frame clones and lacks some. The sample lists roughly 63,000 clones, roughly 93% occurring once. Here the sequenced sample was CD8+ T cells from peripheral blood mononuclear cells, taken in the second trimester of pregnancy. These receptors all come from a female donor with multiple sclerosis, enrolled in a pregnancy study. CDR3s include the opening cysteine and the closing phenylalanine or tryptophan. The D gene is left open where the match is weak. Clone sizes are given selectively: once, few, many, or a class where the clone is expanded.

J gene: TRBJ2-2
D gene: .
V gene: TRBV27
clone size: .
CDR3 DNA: TGTGCCAGCAGATTCCTTGGACAGAACACCGGGGAGCTGTTTTTT
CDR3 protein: CASRFLGQNTGELFF

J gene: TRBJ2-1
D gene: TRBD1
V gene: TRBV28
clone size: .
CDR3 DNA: TGTGCCAGCAGTCGGGACAGCCCAGAGCAGTTCTTC
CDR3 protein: CASSRDSPEQFF

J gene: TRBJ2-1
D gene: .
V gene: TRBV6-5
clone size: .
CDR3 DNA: TGTGCCAGTATGCCTACCCCGCTTGATGAGCAGTTCTTC
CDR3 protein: CASMPTPLDEQFF

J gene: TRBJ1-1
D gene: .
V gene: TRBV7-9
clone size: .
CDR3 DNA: TGTGCCAGCAGCTCCCCGGGGGGAATGGAAGCTTTCTTT
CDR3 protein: CASSSPGGMEAFF

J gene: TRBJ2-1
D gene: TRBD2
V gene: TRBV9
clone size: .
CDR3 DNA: TGTGCCAGCAGCCCTACCCGGGTAGCGGGGTTGGATGAGCAGTTCTTC
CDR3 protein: CASSPTRVAGLDEQFF

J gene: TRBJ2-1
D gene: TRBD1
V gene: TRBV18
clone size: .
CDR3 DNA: TGTGCCAGCTCTTTCGGACAGGGAGTGGGCAATGAGCAGTTCTTC
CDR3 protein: CASSFGQGVGNEQFF

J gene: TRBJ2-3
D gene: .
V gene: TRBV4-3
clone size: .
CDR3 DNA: TGCGCCAGCAGCCAAGATGGGCAGGGCCGAGATACGCAGTATTTT
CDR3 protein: CASSQDGQGRDTQYF

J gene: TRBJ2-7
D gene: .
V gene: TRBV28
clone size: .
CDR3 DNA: TGTGCCAGCAGTTCGCGGACAGTCTACGAGCAGTACTTC
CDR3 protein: CASSSRTVYEQYF

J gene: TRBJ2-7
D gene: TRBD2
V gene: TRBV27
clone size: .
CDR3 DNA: TGTGCCAGCAGTTTACGGACTAGCGGGTACGAGCAGTACTTC
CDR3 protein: CASSLRTSGYEQYF

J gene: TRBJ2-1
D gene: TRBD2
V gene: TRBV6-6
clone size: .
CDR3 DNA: TGTGCCAGCACTCCCAGCGGGGGATACAATGAGCAGTTCTTC
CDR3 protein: CASTPSGGYNEQFF

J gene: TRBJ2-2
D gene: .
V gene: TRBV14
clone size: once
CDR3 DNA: TGTGCCAGCAGCTCAGACACCGGGGAGCTGTTTTTT
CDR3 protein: CASSSDTGELFF

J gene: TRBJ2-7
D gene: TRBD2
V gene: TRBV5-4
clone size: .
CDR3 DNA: TGTGCCAGCAGCTCAAAGACTAGCGGGGGTGGGGAGCAGTACTTC
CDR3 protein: CASSSKTSGGGEQYF

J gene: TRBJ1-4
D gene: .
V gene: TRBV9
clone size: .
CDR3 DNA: TGTGCCAGCAGCGTAGGACTCGGCTCAACTAATGAAAAACTGTTTTTT
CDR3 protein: CASSVGLGSTNEKLFF

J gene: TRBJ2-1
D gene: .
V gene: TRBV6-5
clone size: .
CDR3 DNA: TGTGCCACCAAAAACAGGGAACTCTCCTACAATGAGCAGTTCTTC
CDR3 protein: CATKNRELSYNEQFF

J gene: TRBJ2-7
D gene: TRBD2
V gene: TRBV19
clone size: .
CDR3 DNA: TGTGCCAGTAGTAGAGCGGGAGCCCTGGACGAGCAGTACTTC
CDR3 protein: CASSRAGALDEQYF

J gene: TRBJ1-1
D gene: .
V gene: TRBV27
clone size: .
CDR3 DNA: TGTGCCAGCAGTCAAAGCACGAACACTGAAGCTTTCTTT
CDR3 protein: CASSQSTNTEAFF

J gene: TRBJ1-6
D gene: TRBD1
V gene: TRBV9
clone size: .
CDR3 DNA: TGTGCCAGCAGCGACTCCGGGACAGACAATTCACCCCTCCACTTT
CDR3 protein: CASSDSGTDNSPLHF

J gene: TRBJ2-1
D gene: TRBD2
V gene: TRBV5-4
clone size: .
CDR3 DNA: TGTGCCAGCAGCCCCATTAGCGGGCAATACAATGAGCAGTTCTTC
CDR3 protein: CASSPISGQYNEQFF

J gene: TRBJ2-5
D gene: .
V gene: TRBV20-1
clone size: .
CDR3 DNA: TGCAGTGCTAGTCCTCAAGAGACCCAGTACTTC
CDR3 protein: CSASPQETQYF

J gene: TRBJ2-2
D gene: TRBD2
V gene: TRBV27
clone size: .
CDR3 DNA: TGTGCCAGCAGGGGCTGGGGGGGAACCGGGGAGCTGTTTTTT
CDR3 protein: CASRGWGGTGELFF